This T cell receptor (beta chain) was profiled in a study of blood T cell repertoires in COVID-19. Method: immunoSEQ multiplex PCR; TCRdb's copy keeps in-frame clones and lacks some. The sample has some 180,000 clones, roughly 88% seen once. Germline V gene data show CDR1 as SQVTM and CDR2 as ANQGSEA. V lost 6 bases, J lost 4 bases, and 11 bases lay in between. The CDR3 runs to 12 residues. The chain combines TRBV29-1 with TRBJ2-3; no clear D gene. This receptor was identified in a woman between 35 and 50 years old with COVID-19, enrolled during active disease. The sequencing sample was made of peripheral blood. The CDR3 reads CSVMQIADTQYF. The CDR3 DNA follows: TGCAGCGTAATGCAGATCGCAGATACGCAGTATTTT.